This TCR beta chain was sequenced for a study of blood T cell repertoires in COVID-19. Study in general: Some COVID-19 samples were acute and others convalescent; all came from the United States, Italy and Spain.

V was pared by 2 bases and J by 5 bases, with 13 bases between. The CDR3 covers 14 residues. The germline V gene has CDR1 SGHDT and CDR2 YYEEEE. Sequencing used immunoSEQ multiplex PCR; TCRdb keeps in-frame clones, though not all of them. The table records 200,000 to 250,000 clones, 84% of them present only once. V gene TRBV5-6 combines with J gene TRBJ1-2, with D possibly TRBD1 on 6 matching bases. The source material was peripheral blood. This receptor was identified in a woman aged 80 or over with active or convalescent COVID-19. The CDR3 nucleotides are TGTGCCAGCAGCTTTCAACAGGGAACGTATGGCTACACCTTC. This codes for CASSFQQGTYGYTF.